The entry that follows covers one T cell receptor (beta chain) sequence. The data were obtained in a study of blood T cell repertoires in COVID-19. Study information: Samples came from the United States, Italy and Spain, spanning acute and convalescent COVID-19. Sources were T cells, B-cell-depleted T cells, or PBMCs; the material itself was cDNA or gDNA.

Authors' data handling: Estimates of nucleated cell counts were drawn from the amplification of reference gene primers. Sequencing was performed with immunoSEQ multiplex PCR; in TCRdb, only in-frame clones are kept and a portion is missing. V, J and clone size derive from that table, while D and trimming were established from the DNA sequence. The sample contains 300,000 or so clones, 91% of which appear only once. Those enrolled in Seattle joined during active infection and were followed longitudinally afterward. The material sequenced was peripheral blood. This TCR was sampled from a woman aged 30 to 39 with COVID-19, enrolled during active disease.

In nucleotides, the CDR3 is TGTGCCAGCAGCTCCGAATGGAGAGCGGAGCTATCCTACGAGCAGTACTTC. Translated: CASSSEWRAELSYEQYF. The rearrangement uses TRBV11-2 and TRBJ2-7; D is possibly TRBD2 (5 bases). Germline V CDR1 and CDR2: SGHAT, FQNNGV. This CDR3 spans 17 amino acids. V lost 4 bases, J lost 1 base, and 20 bases lay in between.